This is a list of T cell receptor beta chains from one sample in a study of regulatory T cells in long-lasting Graves disease. TCRdb independently ran MiXCR on the multiplex PCR reads; one entry per CDR3 protein. The table includes about 520,000 distinct CDR3 sequences, around 11% detected once. These data were also reused for a study on T cells in Graves' hyperthyroidism and ophthalmopathy.

The source was peripheral blood mononuclear cells (PBMCs), collected at new diagnosis, from a patient treated with antithyroid drugs. Receptor source: a woman aged 25-40 years with Graves disease. The CDR3 runs from the conserved cysteine through the conserved F or W. The D gene is left open where the match is weak. Only some rows state a clone size, as once, few, many or a class for expanded clones.

>TRBV7-3|TRBD2|few|TRBJ2-1
CASSEGLVGDEQFF
TGTGCCAGCAGCGAGGGACTAGTAGGAGACGAGCAGTTCTTC
>TRBV5-4|NA|few|TRBJ1-1
CAGARMGNRNTEAFF
TGTGCCGGTGCGAGAATGGGAAATCGGAACACTGAAGCTTTCTTT
>TRBV27|TRBD1|many|TRBJ2-5
CASSLFGTGGKRTQETQYF
TGTGCCAGCAGTTTATTTGGTACAGGGGGCAAAAGAACTCAAGAGACCCAGTACTTC
>TRBV2|TRBD1|many|TRBJ2-2
CASRRDRESGELFF
TGTGCCAGCAGAAGGGACAGGGAGTCTGGGGAGCTGTTTTTT
>TRBV7-8|NA|many|TRBJ2-7
CASSQRQVSYEQYF
TGTGCCAGCAGCCAGAGACAGGTTTCCTACGAGCAGTACTTC
>TRBV5-1|NA|once|TRBJ2-7
CASSWGGGGQYF
TGCGCCAGCAGCTGGGGAGGTGGCGGGCAGTACTTC
>TRBV19|NA|many|TRBJ1-2
CATHRGRGSPTNYGYTF
TGTGCCACACACCGAGGTCGGGGATCCCCTACTAACTATGGCTACACCTTC
>TRBV24-1|TRBD1|many|TRBJ2-2
CATSDGTVNTGELFF
TGTGCCACCAGTGATGGGACAGTGAACACCGGGGAGCTGTTTTTT
>TRBV4-1|NA|NA|TRBJ2-7
CASSPLPGGKGYEQYF
TGCGCCAGCAGCCCCCTGCCTGGGGGGAAGGGCTACGAGCAGTACTTC
>TRBV28|NA|many|TRBJ2-1
CASSLPPGTGNYNEQFF
TGTGCCAGCAGTTTACCCCCAGGAACAGGGAACTACAATGAGCAGTTCTTC
>TRBV20-1|NA|few|TRBJ2-2
CSARPTYTGELFF
TGCAGTGCTAGACCCACCTATACCGGGGAGCTGTTTTTT
>TRBV29-1|TRBD1|few|TRBJ2-2
CSTGQGRTGELFF
TGCAGCACAGGACAGGGTCGAACCGGGGAGCTGTTTTTT
>TRBV27|NA|many|TRBJ1-1
CASSPPQGPRNTEAFF
TGTGCCAGCAGTCCTCCACAGGGACCCCGGAACACTGAAGCTTTCTTT
>TRBV19|TRBD2|few|TRBJ2-1
CASSMLAGEVKEQFF
TGTGCCAGTAGTATGCTAGCGGGAGAGGTGAAGGAGCAGTTCTTC
>TRBV6-1|NA|few|TRBJ1-1
CASFRGLPSPNTEAFF
TGTGCCAGCTTTCGGGGGCTCCCCTCTCCCAACACTGAAGCTTTCTTT
>TRBV6-5|NA|NA|TRBJ2-5
CASSYWPPAMETQYF
TGTGCCAGCAGTTACTGGCCGCCAGCAATGGAGACCCAGTACTTC
>TRBV6-1|TRBD1|many|TRBJ1-2
CASSDLGQVYGYTF
TGTGCCAGCAGTGACCTGGGACAGGTCTATGGCTACACCTTC
>TRBV2|TRBD2|many|TRBJ2-2
CASSAGLTTGELFF
TGTGCCAGCAGTGCGGGACTAACCACCGGGGAGCTGTTTTTT
>TRBV7-9|NA|many|TRBJ1-6
CASSSGGGSPLHF
TGTGCCAGCAGCTCGGGGGGCGGTTCACCCCTCCACTTT
>TRBV10-3|TRBD1|many|TRBJ2-5
CATQETGAGETQYF
TGTGCCACCCAAGAGACAGGGGCGGGAGAGACCCAGTACTTC
>TRBV5-1|NA|NA|TRBJ1-4
CASSLAPGVTNEKLFF
TGCGCCAGCAGCTTGGCACCGGGGGTGACTAATGAAAAACTGTTTTTT
>TRBV4-3|NA|NA|TRBJ2-7
CASSQGRQVGSYEQYF
TGCGCCAGCAGCCAGGGGAGGCAGGTTGGGTCCTACGAGCAGTACTTC
>TRBV11-3|NA|many|TRBJ1-2
CASSNKDVGYGYTF
TGTGCCAGCAGCAATAAGGACGTAGGTTATGGCTACACCTTC
>TRBV4-3|NA|few|TRBJ1-1
CASSQLNANTEAFF
TGCGCCAGCAGCCAACTCAACGCGAACACTGAAGCTTTCTTT
>TRBV27|TRBD1|many|TRBJ2-7
CASSLTGKGEQYF
TGTGCCAGCAGTTTGACAGGGAAGGGAGAGCAGTACTTC
>TRBV7-8|NA|many|TRBJ1-6
CASSPSTVNGSPLHF
TGTGCCAGCAGCCCCTCGACAGTCAACGGTTCACCCCTCCACTTT
>TRBV28|NA|few|TRBJ2-7
CASSFSLAGSYEQYF
TGTGCCAGCAGTTTCTCCCTGGCAGGGTCGTACGAGCAGTACTTC
>TRBV7-2|NA|many|TRBJ1-4
CASSLARGDEKLFF
TGTGCCAGCAGCTTAGCCAGGGGAGATGAAAAACTGTTTTTT
>TRBV20-1|TRBD1|many|TRBJ2-5
CSVISGQGARMGETQYF
TGCAGTGTCATCAGTGGACAGGGGGCGCGAATGGGGGAGACCCAGTACTTC
>TRBV5-1|TRBD1|once|TRBJ2-3
CASSPGQATDTQYF
TGCGCCAGCAGCCCCGGACAGGCCACAGATACGCAGTATTTT
>TRBV2|NA|NA|TRBJ2-1
CASSEAHGGPNEQFF
TGTGCCAGCAGTGAAGCTCATGGCGGCCCAAATGAGCAGTTCTTC
>TRBV11-2|TRBD1|many|TRBJ2-7
CASSLGTGTDYEQYF
TGTGCCAGCAGCTTAGGTACTGGGACAGACTACGAGCAGTACTTC
>TRBV3-1|TRBD1|NA|TRBJ1-1
CASSPRQGRGAFF
TGTGCCAGCAGCCCAAGACAGGGGAGAGGGGCTTTCTTT
>TRBV6-5|NA|many|TRBJ2-7
CASSYSRGGIYEQYF
TGTGCCAGCAGTTACTCAAGGGGGGGGATCTACGAGCAGTACTTC
>TRBV19|TRBD2|many|TRBJ2-1
CASADLPRSGRGEQFF
TGTGCCAGTGCGGACCTACCTAGGAGCGGGAGGGGTGAGCAGTTCTTC
>TRBV24-1|NA|many|TRBJ2-1
CATSDFLSDNEQFF
TGTGCCACCAGTGATTTTCTGAGTGACAATGAGCAGTTCTTC
>TRBV6-2/TRBV6-3|NA|many|TRBJ1-4
CASSYSNEKLFF
TGTGCCAGCAGTTACAGTAATGAAAAACTGTTTTTT
>TRBV12-3/TRBV12-4|TRBD2|NA|TRBJ2-2
CASSLNGLAGAGELFF
TGTGCCAGCAGTTTAAACGGGCTAGCGGGAGCCGGGGAGCTGTTTTTT
>TRBV2|TRBD1|many|TRBJ1-6
CASSVRQGESSPLHF
TGTGCCAGCAGCGTTCGACAGGGGGAGAGTTCACCCCTCCACTTT
>TRBV7-9|NA|many|TRBJ1-6
CASSLDSPLHF
TGTGCCAGCAGCCTGGATTCACCCCTCCACTTT
>TRBV3-1|NA|many|TRBJ2-1
CASRLDGSSYNEQFF
TGTGCCAGCAGACTTGACGGTAGCTCCTACAATGAGCAGTTCTTC
>TRBV2|NA|many|TRBJ2-7
CASITGAAYEQYF
TGTGCCAGCATTACCGGGGCAGCGTACGAGCAGTACTTC
>TRBV27|NA|many|TRBJ2-7
CASGPQGNGVDHEQYF
TGTGCCAGCGGACCACAGGGCAACGGAGTAGACCACGAGCAGTACTTC
>TRBV7-9|NA|many|TRBJ2-3
CASSLAGGGDTQYF
TGTGCCAGCAGCTTAGCGGGAGGGGGTGATACGCAGTATTTT
>TRBV11-3|TRBD1|many|TRBJ2-1
CASSSTGQDNEQFF
TGTGCCAGCAGCTCAACGGGACAGGACAATGAGCAGTTCTTC
>TRBV6-2/TRBV6-3|TRBD1|few|TRBJ2-7
CASQTGTGAYEQYF
TGTGCCAGCCAGACAGGGACCGGGGCCTACGAGCAGTACTTC
>TRBV27|NA|many|TRBJ1-2
CATWGRANYGYTF
TGTGCCACCTGGGGCAGGGCTAACTATGGCTACACCTTC
>TRBV28|TRBD1|many|TRBJ1-5
CASTGTGNSNQPQHF
TGTGCCAGCACCGGGACAGGGAATAGCAATCAGCCCCAGCATTTT
>TRBV10-3|NA|many|TRBJ2-7
CATSAGTSYEQYF
TGTGCCACGTCGGCCGGGACCTCCTACGAGCAGTACTTC
>TRBV6-1|NA|many|TRBJ1-6
CASRTADNSPLHF
TGTGCCAGCCGGACAGCTGATAATTCACCCCTCCACTTT
>TRBV20-1|TRBD1|many|TRBJ1-1
CSARTGGLNTEAFF
TGCAGTGCTAGGACAGGGGGCCTGAACACTGAAGCTTTCTTT
>TRBV4-1|TRBD1|NA|TRBJ2-7
CASSPRQGGWSYEQYF
TGCGCCAGCAGCCCTAGACAGGGTGGATGGTCCTACGAGCAGTACTTC
>TRBV30|NA|many|TRBJ1-5
CAWSVGPGNQPQHF
TGTGCCTGGAGTGTCGGCCCCGGCAATCAGCCCCAGCATTTT
>TRBV7-7|TRBD2|NA|TRBJ2-2
CASSPQRFPGTSSSGELFF
TGTGCTAGCAGCCCCCAGAGGTTTCCAGGGACTAGCTCGTCCGGGGAGCTGTTTTTT
>TRBV11-2|NA|NA|TRBJ2-2
CASSLRGFNLGPSNTGELFF
TGTGCCAGCAGCTTGCGGGGTTTCAATCTGGGCCCATCGAACACCGGGGAGCTGTTTTTT
>TRBV4-1|TRBD2|few|TRBJ2-1
CASSHAAVQPGGYNEQFF
TGCGCCAGCAGCCATGCAGCGGTCCAACCGGGGGGATACAATGAGCAGTTCTTC
>TRBV6-1|TRBD1|many|TRBJ1-5
CASRATGFFSNQPQHF
TGTGCCAGCAGAGCGACAGGGTTTTTTAGCAATCAGCCCCAGCATTTT